What follows describes a single TCR beta chain. What this receptor recognizes is not known. Base qualities are not provided; no much larger clone lies one nucleotide away. The donors were 40 or so Caucasian individuals from Russia, aged roughly 6 to 100 years, who were systemically healthy. Each donor gave approximately 9.3 milliliters of peripheral blood, collected into EDTA-treated Vacutainer tubes. Ficoll-Paque density-gradient centrifugation was used to isolate PBMCs, with at least 7 million obtained per sample. Trizol reagent was used to extract total RNA from PBMCs, with at least 5.5 micrograms per sample. For every donor, an aliquot of PBMCs went through flow cytometry to measure the percentages of naive CD45RAhigh/CD27high T cells. The library was obtained by 5' RACE. TCRdb names Illumina HiSeq 2500 as the instrument used. A second PCR of about 7 to 12 cycles was run with a J-beta primer mix and a sample-barcoded 5' primer. A unique molecular identifier was introduced onto each TCR beta cDNA molecule by a template-switch 5' adaptor carrying 12 random nucleotides. At least 2.5 million CDR3-containing paired-end reads were obtained from each sample. The Mint cDNA synthesis kit, primed by a TRBC-specific oligonucleotide, was used to synthesize first-strand cDNA from all RNA. After uracil-DNA glycosylase treatment, a first 18-cycle PCR used universal primers M1SS and BC2_uni_R on all cDNA. In the original analysis: Normalization of each sample was performed by random selection of 1 million high-quality reads, each carrying a distinct molecular identifier. Reads sharing molecular identifiers were discarded rather than binned into consensus sequences. MiTCR, with a Q25 quality threshold and the strictest error-elimination algorithm, was used for CDR3 identification, clonotype clustering and error correction. A nonparametric unseen species model with Euler transformation was used to estimate a lower bound on total TCR beta diversity. TCRdb ran its own pipeline on the public reads, namely fastp trimming at Q25 and MiXCR clone calling, and kept in-frame beta chains. Records with the same CDR3 protein are collapsed into one entry carrying the most frequent genes and DNA. TCRdb's processing, not the authors', yielded these V and J calls. This sample gives hundreds of thousands of distinct CDR3 sequences in total; approximately 30% of them show up just once. The top ten clonotypes cover 15% to 19% of the sample.

This entry comes from a study of blood T cells in healthy people across ages (dated by TCRdb to between 2015 and 2016). Study-wide context: In model experiments, template switching captured about one uniquely barcoded TCR beta cDNA molecule for every two T cells. Four age groups were formed from the donors: young (average approximately 15 years), middle-aged (around 37), aged (about 62) and long-lived (about 80). Two additional independent replicas of 1 million unique cDNA reads from the same blood draw were analyzed for two donors (one aged 18 to 30 and one aged 80 or older). Donors of different ages were randomly distributed across sequencing lanes to avoid experimental bias. The study measured age-related changes in TCR beta repertoire diversity using deep sequencing normalized with unique cDNA molecular identifiers.

Broad study findings and their caveats: Total diversity estimates from one million sequenced T cells were considered lower bounds and underestimates. As age increased, observed TCR beta diversity per million T cells dropped in a roughly linear way, and a significant reduction was already evident by age 40. A strong correlation was found between observed TCR beta diversity and the percentage of naive T cells measured by flow cytometry. Compared with the aged group, the long-lived group had more naive CD4+ T cells, fewer expanded clones and increased TCR diversity, a pattern suggesting age selection. Because profiling used bulk unsorted PBMCs, naive and antigen-experienced compartments could not be compared conclusively. Donor CMV infection status was unknown, potentially confounding age-related changes in expanded clonotypes.

Its CDR3 holds 14 amino acids, cysteine through phenylalanine. Just the 42-base CDR3 DNA is kept, in frame starting at base 1. Sequences SGHRS (CDR1) and YFSETQ (CDR2) are obtained from the germline V gene. V and J are truncated by 4 bases and 0 bases respectively, leaving an intervening sequence of 10 bases. The V and J segments used are TRBV5-1 and TRBJ1-1; TRBD1 is possibly the D segment (6 matching bases). Sequenced input: blood. The source is a woman of 80 years or more in good health. The CDR3 loop reads CASSEGQLNTEAFF. In nucleotides, the sequence is TGCGCCAGCAGCGAAGGACAGCTGAACACTGAAGCTTTCTTT.